A selection of T cell receptor beta chains follows, all from one sample in a study of neurological immune-mediated disorders. In TCRdb, the 5' RACE reads were re-called with MiXCR into one record per CDR3 protein. The data show some 14,000 distinct CDR3 sequences, with about 10% seen just once and around 25% held by the top ten. Sequencing was carried out using PBMCs. Every receptor here comes from a middle-aged woman in good health. Both conserved end residues are part of each CDR3. Each record gives: D gene, V gene, clone size, J gene, CDR3 DNA, CDR3 protein. A D gene is named only where the DNA matches it firmly. For some rows the clone size is stated as once, few or many, or as a class when expanded; others skip it.

D: NA; V: TRBV5-6; size: many; J: TRBJ2-7; DNA: TGTGCCAGCAGCTTGTGGCGCCTCTACGAGCAGTACTTC; CDR3: CASSLWRLYEQYF
D: NA; V: TRBV20-1; size: many; J: TRBJ1-3; DNA: TGCAGTGTAGAAGGGTTGACAAACACCATATATTTT; CDR3: CSVEGLTNTIYF
D: NA; V: TRBV20-1; size: many; J: TRBJ2-7; DNA: TGCAGTGCTAGAGACCCCTCCCTGGGACACCCAGTTTTC; CDR3: CSARDPSLGHPVF
D: NA; V: TRBV14; size: many; J: TRBJ2-7; DNA: TGTGCCAGCAGCCATCTCACACAGGGAATCTACGAGCAGTACTTC; CDR3: CASSHLTQGIYEQYF
D: TRBD1; V: TRBV7-2; size: many; J: TRBJ2-7; DNA: TGTGCCAGCAGGCCGGACAGGGCCTACGAGCAGTACTTC; CDR3: CASRPDRAYEQYF
D: TRBD1; V: TRBV7-2; size: many; J: TRBJ2-7; DNA: TGTGCCAGGATCGGGACAGGGCTCTACGAGCAGTACTTC; CDR3: CARIGTGLYEQYF
D: NA; V: TRBV19; size: NA; J: TRBJ2-7; DNA: TGTGCCAGTAGTTCGGGACTCAGAGGCTACGAGCAGTACTTC; CDR3: CASSSGLRGYEQYF
D: NA; V: TRBV11-2; size: many; J: TRBJ1-1; DNA: TGTGCCAGCAGCTTAGCGGCAGGGACCATGAACACTGAAGCTTTCTTT; CDR3: CASSLAAGTMNTEAFF
D: TRBD1; V: TRBV5-1; size: many; J: TRBJ2-3; DNA: TGCGCCAGCAGCTCAGGACAGGTCACAGATACGCAGTATTTT; CDR3: CASSSGQVTDTQYF
D: NA; V: TRBV10-3; size: many; J: TRBJ2-5; DNA: TGTGCCATCAGTGAGTCGAGGGCGGAACAAGAGACCCAGTACTTC; CDR3: CAISESRAEQETQYF
D: TRBD1; V: TRBV9; size: NA; J: TRBJ1-2; DNA: TGTGCCAGCAGCACAGCGGCGGGACAGGTCTATGGCTACACCTTC; CDR3: CASSTAAGQVYGYTF
D: TRBD1; V: TRBV5-6; size: many; J: TRBJ2-7; DNA: TGTGCCAGCAGCTTGTCGTGGACAGGGACAAGCTACGAGCAGTACTTC; CDR3: CASSLSWTGTSYEQYF
D: NA; V: TRBV27; size: many; J: TRBJ1-5; DNA: TGTGCCACAAGCACCGGTAGACAGCCCCAGCATTTT; CDR3: CATSTGRQPQHF
D: NA; V: TRBV15; size: medium-sized; J: TRBJ2-7; DNA: TGTGCCACCAGCAGAGATATGGGGTACGAGCAGTACTTC; CDR3: CATSRDMGYEQYF
D: TRBD1; V: TRBV27; size: many; J: TRBJ1-5; DNA: TGTGCCAGCGGCAGGGACAGGGGTATCAATCAGCCCCAGCATTTT; CDR3: CASGRDRGINQPQHF
D: TRBD1; V: TRBV14; size: many; J: TRBJ1-2; DNA: TGTGCCAGCAGCCAAGAGCTGGACAGGGGTGAAGGCTACACCTTC; CDR3: CASSQELDRGEGYTF
D: TRBD1; V: TRBV14; size: NA; J: TRBJ1-1; DNA: TGTGCCAGCAGGACGACAGGGGAGGGCACTGAAGCTTTCTTT; CDR3: CASRTTGEGTEAFF
D: NA; V: TRBV5-1; size: many; J: TRBJ2-5; DNA: TGCGCCAGCAGTGGGGGGACGGGGAAAGAGACCCAGTACTTC; CDR3: CASSGGTGKETQYF
D: NA; V: TRBV19; size: NA; J: TRBJ2-1; DNA: TGTGCCAGTAGTAGAAAGGGTGCCTTTATCAATGAGCAGTTCTTC; CDR3: CASSRKGAFINEQFF
D: TRBD1; V: TRBV6-1; size: many; J: TRBJ2-7; DNA: TGTGCCAGCAGCCTAACCTGGGACAGGAGCTCCTACGAGCAGTACTTC; CDR3: CASSLTWDRSSYEQYF
D: NA; V: TRBV3-1; size: many; J: TRBJ2-7; DNA: TGTGCCAGCAGCCTCGCCAGGGGCTACGAGCAGTACTTC; CDR3: CASSLARGYEQYF
D: NA; V: TRBV25-1; size: many; J: TRBJ2-3; DNA: TGTGCCAGCAGTGATCAATCAGACACAGATACGCAGTATTTT; CDR3: CASSDQSDTDTQYF
D: TRBD2; V: TRBV7-8; size: many; J: TRBJ2-7; DNA: TGTGCCAGCAGCCCATGGGGGGGGGAGCAGTACTTC; CDR3: CASSPWGGEQYF
D: NA; V: TRBV3-1; size: medium-sized; J: TRBJ2-5; DNA: TGTGCCAGCAGCCAAGATCATGTCCAAGAGACCCAGTACTTC; CDR3: CASSQDHVQETQYF
D: NA; V: TRBV5-1; size: many; J: TRBJ1-1; DNA: TGCGCCAGCAGCCCCCTGGGGGCCATGAACACTGAAGCTTTCTTT; CDR3: CASSPLGAMNTEAFF
D: NA; V: TRBV5-1; size: many; J: TRBJ1-4; DNA: TGCGCCAGCAGCTTGTATGCAGGGGCGGGTGAAAAACTGTTTTTT; CDR3: CASSLYAGAGEKLFF
D: TRBD2; V: TRBV7-2; size: many; J: TRBJ2-5; DNA: TGTGCCAGCAGTCAGGGCGGACTAGCGGGAGTCGGAGAGACCCAGTACTTC; CDR3: CASSQGGLAGVGETQYF
D: TRBD1; V: TRBV20-1; size: many; J: TRBJ1-2; DNA: TGCAGTGCCAGGCAGGGGACAGCCTTCCGTAACTATGGCTACACCTTC; CDR3: CSARQGTAFRNYGYTF
D: TRBD1; V: TRBV20-1; size: many; J: TRBJ2-5; DNA: TGCAGTGCTAGAGATGGACAGGGCGACCCTCAAGAGACCCAGTACTTC; CDR3: CSARDGQGDPQETQYF
D: NA; V: TRBV20-1; size: many; J: TRBJ1-5; DNA: TGCAGTGCTAGAAACAGGATCGGTAGCAATCAGCCCCAGCATTTT; CDR3: CSARNRIGSNQPQHF
D: TRBD2; V: TRBV7-9; size: many; J: TRBJ2-7; DNA: TGTGCCAGCAAGCCCCCAGCGGGGGGCTCCTACGAGCAGTACTTC; CDR3: CASKPPAGGSYEQYF
D: TRBD2; V: TRBV7-9; size: medium-sized; J: TRBJ2-3; DNA: TGTGCCAGCAGCTGGTCGGGAGGGAGCACAGATACGCAGTATTTT; CDR3: CASSWSGGSTDTQYF
D: NA; V: TRBV11-2; size: many; J: TRBJ2-4; DNA: TGTGCCAGCAGCCCATTCGTGGGGGCTACCAAAAACATTCAGTACTTC; CDR3: CASSPFVGATKNIQYF
D: NA; V: TRBV12-3/TRBV12-4; size: many; J: TRBJ2-5; DNA: TGTGCCAGCAACTTAGGAGGGGCAGAGACCCAGTACTTC; CDR3: CASNLGGAETQYF
D: NA; V: TRBV20-1; size: many; J: TRBJ1-2; DNA: TGCAGTGCTAGAGATCGGGCAGGACTTAACTATGGCTACACCTTC; CDR3: CSARDRAGLNYGYTF
D: NA; V: TRBV4-2; size: few; J: TRBJ1-2; DNA: TGTGCCAGCAGCCAAGGGGGCGGGACTCCTTCCTATGGCTACACCTTC; CDR3: CASSQGGGTPSYGYTF
D: TRBD2; V: TRBV28; size: NA; J: TRBJ2-1; DNA: TGTGCCAGCAGTTCAACCCCAGGGACTAGCGGGATGTTCTTC; CDR3: CASSSTPGTSGMFF
D: TRBD2; V: TRBV20-1; size: many; J: TRBJ2-5; DNA: TGCAGTGCGAGCGGGAGGATGGAAGAGACCCAGTACTTC; CDR3: CSASGRMEETQYF
D: NA; V: TRBV20-1; size: many; J: TRBJ1-2; DNA: TGCAGTGCTAGACAGGGATACTATGGCTACACCTTC; CDR3: CSARQGYYGYTF
D: NA; V: TRBV12-3/TRBV12-4; size: many; J: TRBJ2-7; DNA: TGTGCCAGCAGTTCTGGGGGCGAGGGATACGAGCAGTACTTC; CDR3: CASSSGGEGYEQYF
D: TRBD1; V: TRBV25-1; size: many; J: TRBJ2-1; DNA: TGTGCCAGCAATAACAGGGGGGTGGAAAAAAATGAGCAGTTCTTC; CDR3: CASNNRGVEKNEQFF
D: NA; V: TRBV6-5; size: many; J: TRBJ2-6; DNA: TGTGCCAGCAGCAAACGTACTGGGGCCAACGTCCTGACTTTC; CDR3: CASSKRTGANVLTF
D: NA; V: TRBV11-2; size: many; J: TRBJ2-4; DNA: TGTGCCAGCACCGCCTTCGTGGGGGCCGCCAAAAACATTCAGTACTTC; CDR3: CASTAFVGAAKNIQYF
D: TRBD1; V: TRBV7-9; size: many; J: TRBJ1-4; DNA: TGTGCCAGCAGCTTCCAGGGGGCCTCCGGTGAAAAACTGTTTTTT; CDR3: CASSFQGASGEKLFF
D: NA; V: TRBV28; size: many; J: TRBJ1-1; DNA: TGTGCCGGCGGGGAGGGACCGATGAACACTGAAGCTTTCTTT; CDR3: CAGGEGPMNTEAFF
D: NA; V: TRBV15; size: many; J: TRBJ1-5; DNA: TGTGCCACCAGCAGAGATAAGGTATCCAATCAGCCCCAGCATTTT; CDR3: CATSRDKVSNQPQHF
D: TRBD2; V: TRBV5-1; size: many; J: TRBJ2-3; DNA: TGCGCCAGCAGCCCGCGGGAGAAGGGGGATACGCAGTATTTT; CDR3: CASSPREKGDTQYF
D: TRBD2; V: TRBV5-1; size: NA; J: TRBJ2-7; DNA: TGCGCCAGCATGCCCGGTACTAGCGGGTTCGACGAGCAGTACTTC; CDR3: CASMPGTSGFDEQYF
D: NA; V: TRBV5-1; size: many; J: TRBJ2-7; DNA: TGCGCCAGCAGCTTGTACGGCGGCGGTTACGAGCAGTACTTC; CDR3: CASSLYGGGYEQYF
D: TRBD1; V: TRBV12-3/TRBV12-4; size: many; J: TRBJ2-2; DNA: TGTGCCAGCAGACCGGACAGGAGCCGGGGCGGGGAGCTGTTTTTT; CDR3: CASRPDRSRGGELFF
D: TRBD1; V: TRBV5-1; size: many; J: TRBJ2-7; DNA: TGCGCCAGCAGCCCGAGACAGGGGACGACCTACGAGCAGTACTTC; CDR3: CASSPRQGTTYEQYF
D: TRBD2; V: TRBV10-3; size: many; J: TRBJ2-2; DNA: TGTGCCATCAGTGGTGGACTAGTCAAAGCCGGGGAGCTGTTTTTT; CDR3: CAISGGLVKAGELFF
D: NA; V: TRBV20-1; size: many; J: TRBJ2-3; DNA: TGCAGTGCTAGAAATAGCGAAAACACAGATACGCAGTATTTT; CDR3: CSARNSENTDTQYF
D: NA; V: TRBV6-1; size: many; J: TRBJ1-5; DNA: TGTGCCAGCAGTGAAATATCGCCAGGGTTTTCCGGTCAGCCCCAGCATTTT; CDR3: CASSEISPGFSGQPQHF
D: NA; V: TRBV5-1; size: many; J: TRBJ1-2; DNA: TGCGCCAGCTCAGGCGATACCGGGACTAACTATGGCTACACCTTC; CDR3: CASSGDTGTNYGYTF
D: NA; V: TRBV28; size: many; J: TRBJ2-3; DNA: TGTGCCAGCAGCTGGGACACCAACACAGATACGCAGTATTTT; CDR3: CASSWDTNTDTQYF
D: NA; V: TRBV20-1; size: many; J: TRBJ1-2; DNA: TGCAGTGCAAGGGGGAGGTTGGAGAGTGGCTACACCTTC; CDR3: CSARGRLESGYTF
D: NA; V: TRBV3-1; size: medium-sized; J: TRBJ2-1; DNA: TGTGCCAGCAGCCGGTCCGGGGCAAACAATGAGCAGTTCTTC; CDR3: CASSRSGANNEQFF